These 13 T cell receptor beta chains were sequenced from one sample in a study of T cells in Graves' hyperthyroidism and ophthalmopathy. Amplification of TCR beta CDR3 regions used RNA as the template. In the first-round RT-PCR of the TCR CDR3, the HTBI primer set was used. TCRdb re-analysed the multiplex PCR reads in MiXCR, keeping a single row per CDR3 protein. Of roughly 560,000 distinct CDR3 sequences listed, roughly 15% are singletons. The sample comprised blood. The receptors stem from a woman in her forties with Graves' ophthalmopathy.

In this sample, this clonotype turned up many times. The chain has TRBV28 and TRBJ2-5; TRBD2 matches at 12 bases. J was trimmed by 4 bases and V by 3 bases; bases with no gene match: 6. Looked up from germline, CDR1 is MDHEN and CDR2 is SYDVKM. The CDR3 consists of 16 residues. For the CDR3, the DNA is TGTGCCAGCAGTTTCCCTAGCGGGAGGGATGGAGAGACCCAGTACTTC. This translates into CASSFPSGRDGETQYF.

This clonotype was seen at least ten times. V gene TRBV15 combines with J gene TRBJ1-5; D is ambiguous. This CDR3 comprises 15 residues. Germline CDR1 reads LNHNV; CDR2 reads YYDKDF (reference sequence). V lost 5 bases and J 0 bases, leaving 11 bases between the germline ends. As DNA, the CDR3 is TGTGCCACCAGCCCGGACCGACATAGCAATCAGCCCCAGCATTTT. Its translation: CATSPDRHSNQPQHF.

The table lists this clonotype with a few counts. J is TRBJ2-2 and V is TRBV18; 7 bases agree with TRBD1. Germline V gene lookup returns CDR1 KGHSH and CDR2 LQKENI. The CDR3 loop spans 15 amino acids. With V trimmed by 4 bases and J by 3 bases, 5 bases remained unmatched. CDR3: CASSQRQGDTGELFF. CDR3 sequence (DNA): TGTGCCAGCTCACAACGACAGGGTGACACCGGGGAGCTGTTTTTT.

This clonotype was detected ten times or more. The chain employs TRBV12-3 or TRBV12-4 and TRBJ2-2, with 7 bases matching TRBD2. V shed 6 bases and J 1 base; nucleotides not matched to a gene: 8. The CDR3 has 16 residues. CDR3 sequence reads: CASSLGLAENTGELFF. CDR3 sequence (DNA): TGTGCCAGCAGCCTCGGTCTAGCGGAGAACACCGGGGAGCTGTTTTTT.

The CDR3: CASSHDGRPNYGYTF. The CDR3, as DNA: TGTGCCAGCAGCCATGACGGAAGGCCTAACTATGGCTACACCTTC. V usage is TRBV4-2 and J usage is TRBJ1-2; no clear D gene. V lost 3 bases and J lost 0, with 11 bases in between. The CDR3 has 15 residues. The germline gives CDR1 LGHNA, CDR2 YNFKEQ.

This clonotype was observed at least ten times. The J gene is TRBJ2-5, the V gene TRBV12-3 or TRBV12-4; D gene unclear. Trimming pared 8 bases from V and 5 bases from J, leaving 15 bases between. CDR3 length equals 13 residues. Here the CDR3 DNA reads TGTGCCAGCGCCAAGCCACCGGACGAGACCCAGTACTTC. It codes for CASAKPPDETQYF.

The V and J genes are TRBV4-2 and TRBJ2-2, with a possible D match to TRBD2 (6 bases). This CDR3 is 15 amino acids long. CDR1 is LGHNA and CDR2 is YNFKEQ in the germline V gene. V was cut by 5 bases and J by 4 bases, with 14 bases left in between. The DNA of the CDR3 is TGTGCCAGCAGCGAAAGTCTAGCGAGCACCGGGGAGCTGTTTTTT. It codes for CASSESLASTGELFF.

The chain joins TRBV14 to TRBJ2-2; D may be TRBD1 (5 bases). The V end lost 0 bases, the J end lost 8 bases, and 10 bases lay between the germline ends. The CDR3 has 14 amino acids. The germline V gene encodes CDR1 SGHDN and CDR2 FVKESK. The DNA for the CDR3 is TGTGCCAGCAGCCAAGAGGCAGGGTTGGGGGAGCTGTTTTTT. As protein: CASSQEAGLGELFF.

There are many counts of this clonotype. The chain has TRBV6-5 and TRBJ1-5; 7 nucleotides match TRBD1. Germline CDR1 and CDR2: MNHEY and SVGAGI. The V gene end was trimmed by 4 bases and the J gene end by 1 base; junction bases not matched to a gene: 10. The CDR3 is made up of 17 amino acids. The CDR3 bases are TGTGCCAGCAGTTCAATAGGGGGCTGGGGGAGCAATCAGCCCCAGCATTTT. Translation gives CASSSIGGWGSNQPQHF.

The sample holds a few counts of this clonotype. The CDR3 ends on some other residue instead of the conserved phenylalanine or tryptophan, so this is likely a read error. Because the CDR3's place on the DNA is in doubt, the DNA is left out and the CDR3 is given as listed by TCRdb. The chain combines TRBV5-1 with TRBJ2-7; the table gives TRBD1 as D, unverified against the DNA. CDR1 and CDR2 (germline): SGHRS, YFSETQ. Ends included, the CDR3 has 14 residues. The CDR3 spells CASSSWRFAPWGIC.

The chain couples TRBV5-1 to TRBJ1-1; 8 positions match TRBD1. V lost 0 bases, J lost 3 bases, and 4 bases stayed unmatched. The CDR3 has 15 residues. Germline V gene sequence: CDR1 SGHRS, CDR2 YFSETQ. CDR3 in amino acids: CASSLAQGADTEAFF. The DNA of the CDR3 is TGCGCCAGCAGCTTGGCTCAGGGGGCGGACACTGAAGCTTTCTTT.

Many counts were recorded for this clonotype. The V gene is TRBV30, the J gene TRBJ2-5, with 11 bases fitting TRBD1. Germline V gene sequence: CDR1 GTSNPN, CDR2 SVGIG (reference sequence). The V and J ends lost 5 bases and 4 bases, in that order; junction bases with no gene match: 6. The CDR3 covers 14 residues. This CDR3 is CAWGWTGGGETQYF. The CDR3 coding sequence is TGTGCCTGGGGTTGGACAGGGGGCGGAGAGACCCAGTACTTC.

This clonotype has at least ten counts. This chain connects TRBV24-1 to TRBJ1-5; TRBD1 is a possible D gene (5 bases). Between the trimmed V and J ends, which lost 5 bases and 5 bases, there was a span of 18 bases. CDR3 size: 16 residues. Germline values: CDR1 KGHDR, CDR2 SFDVKD. CDR3 nucleotide sequence: TGTGCCACCAGTGGGGGGGGAAACTCTCGGGATCAGCCCCAGCATTTT. It translates to CATSGGGNSRDQPQHF.